This T cell receptor beta chain was recovered during a study of CD8 T cells in Susac syndrome. Germline values: CDR1 SGHRS, CDR2 YFSETQ. This CDR3 comprises 14 residues. V dropped 3 bases and J dropped 5; count of bases not matched to a gene: 5. An input of 0.5 to 1 ug of RNA was subjected to reverse transcription using random hexamers. TCRdb re-analysed the immunoSEQ multiplex PCR reads in MiXCR, keeping a single row per CDR3 protein. Of 160,000 or so distinct CDR3 sequences listed, roughly 96% are singletons. The chain couples TRBV5-1 to TRBJ2-7; 10 bases line up with TRBD2. The sample comprised CD8+ T cells from PBMCs. This clonotype originated in a human donor with multiple sclerosis. The DNA of the CDR3 is TGCGCCAGCAGCTGGGCTAGCGGGAGAAACGAGCAGTACTTC. It translates to CASSWASGRNEQYF.